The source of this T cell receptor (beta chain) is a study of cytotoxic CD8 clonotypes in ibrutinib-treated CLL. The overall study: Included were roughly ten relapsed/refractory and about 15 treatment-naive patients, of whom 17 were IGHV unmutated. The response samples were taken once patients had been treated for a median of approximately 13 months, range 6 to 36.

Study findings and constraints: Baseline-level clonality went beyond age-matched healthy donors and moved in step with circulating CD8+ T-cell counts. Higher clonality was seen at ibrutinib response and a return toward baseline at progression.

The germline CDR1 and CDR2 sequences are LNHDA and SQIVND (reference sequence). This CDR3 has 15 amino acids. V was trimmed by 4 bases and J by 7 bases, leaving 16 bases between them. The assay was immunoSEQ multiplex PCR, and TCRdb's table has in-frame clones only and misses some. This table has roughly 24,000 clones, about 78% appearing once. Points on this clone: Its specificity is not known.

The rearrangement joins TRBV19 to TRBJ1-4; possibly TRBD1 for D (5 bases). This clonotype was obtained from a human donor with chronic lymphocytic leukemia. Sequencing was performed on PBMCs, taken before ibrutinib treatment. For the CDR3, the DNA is TGTGCCAGTAGTAAGCTCCAGGGAGTAGGTGAAAAACTGTTTTTT. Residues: CASSKLQGVGEKLFF.